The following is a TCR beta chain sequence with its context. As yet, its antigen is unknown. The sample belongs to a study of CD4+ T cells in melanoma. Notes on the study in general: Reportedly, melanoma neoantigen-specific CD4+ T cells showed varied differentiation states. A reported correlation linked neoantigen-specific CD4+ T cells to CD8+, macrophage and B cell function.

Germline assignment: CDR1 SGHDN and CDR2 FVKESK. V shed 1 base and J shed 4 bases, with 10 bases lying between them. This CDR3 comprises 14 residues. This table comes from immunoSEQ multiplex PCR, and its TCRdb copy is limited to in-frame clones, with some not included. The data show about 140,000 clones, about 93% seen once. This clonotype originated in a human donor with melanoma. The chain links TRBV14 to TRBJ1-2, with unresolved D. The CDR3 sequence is CASSQASRGYGYTF. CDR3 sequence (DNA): TGTGCCAGCAGCCAAGCCTCCCGGGGCTATGGCTACACCTTC.